This T cell receptor beta chain is drawn from a study of glioma-infiltrating T cells after dendritic cell vaccination. Study-wide background: Glioblastoma patients came from Phase I and II dendritic cell vaccination trials. The study's findings and limits: No direct clonality-survival link was found; a diverse polyclonal response may matter.

Specified time point: after dendritic cell vaccination, including at tumor progression/relapse. Input was 2 to 2.5 ug genomic DNA, or all available if less. The primer mix had 60 V beta and 13 J beta primers. The table came from immunoSEQ multiplex PCR; TCRdb's copy has only in-frame clones and leaves some out. This table has approximately 99,000 clones, around 80% appearing once. Remarks on this clone: Its antigen is currently unknown.

This clonotype originated in a human donor with glioblastoma. Source: blood, taken after dendritic cell vaccination.

The CDR3 sequence: CASSRTAGVNTEAFF. The CDR3 DNA is TGTGCCAGTAGTAGAACGGCAGGGGTTAACACTGAAGCTTTCTTT. The rearrangement uses TRBV19 and TRBJ1-1; D might be TRBD1 (6 bases). This CDR3 contains 15 residues. From germline, CDR1 is LNHDA and CDR2 SQIVND (reference sequence). V was pared by 4 bases and J by 2 bases, with 14 bases between.